The 32 T cell receptor beta chains reported below all come from one sample, sequenced in a study of shared clonotypes between healthy human individuals. The table came from immunoSEQ multiplex PCR; TCRdb's copy has only in-frame clones and leaves some out. The sample records roughly 490,000 clones, about three quarters being singletons. Sequenced material: PBMCs. These receptors came from a woman aged 40 to 50 in good health. Some clones in this sample may be carry-over from other donors' samples.

This rearrangement joins TRBV5-1 to TRBJ2-5; 7 bases are shared with TRBD2. CDR3 length: 13 amino acids. The junction had 2 bases not matched to a gene; V was cut back by 2 bases and J by 4 bases. CDR1 is SGHRS and CDR2 is YFSETQ in the germline V gene. The CDR3 region has the DNA TGCGCCAGCAGCTTTTGGGGGGGAGAGACCCAGTACTTC. As protein: CASSFWGGETQYF. The complete variable domain, with remaining parts taken from reference TRBV5-1 and TRBJ2-5, reads KAGVTQTPRYLIKTRGQQVTLSCSPISGHRSVSWYQQTPGQGLQFLFEYFSETQRNKGNFPGRFSGRQFSNSRSEMNVSTLELGDSALYLCASSFWGGETQYFGPGTRLLVL.

A few counts support this clone. CDR3: CASSSRQGAATDTQYF. CDR3 sequence (DNA): TGTGCCAGCAGTTCAAGACAGGGGGCAGCCACAGATACGCAGTATTTT. This chain uses TRBV28 with TRBJ2-3, with 10 bases fitting TRBD1. Germline V CDR1 and CDR2: MDHEN, SYDVKM. The CDR3 totals 16 residues. With V trimmed by 4 bases and J by 2 bases, 6 bases remained unmatched.

The rearrangement uses TRBV28 and TRBJ2-5, with 7 bases identical to TRBD2. The J call may not be correct, given that the DNA end is closer to TRBJ2-7. The CDR3 is 15 amino acids. Looked up from germline, CDR1 is MDHEN and CDR2 is SYDVKM. The DNA of the CDR3 is TGTGCCAGCAGTTTGGCTAGCGGACCTCACTACGAGCAGTACTTC. It codes for CASSLASGPHYEQYF.

The chain joins TRBV6-5 to TRBJ2-2; tentative D call: TRBD1 (6 bases). In germline, CDR1 is MNHEY, CDR2 SVGAGI. The CDR3 is made up of 15 amino acids. V was cut by 1 base and J by 1 base, with 7 bases left in between. CDR3 nucleotides: TGTGCCAGCAGTTACTTGGGACAGAACACCGGGGAGCTGTTTTTT. This encodes CASSYLGQNTGELFF.

This chain uses TRBV28 with TRBJ1-1; TRBD1 might be the D (5 bases). The CDR3 spans 17 residues. Germline-derived CDR1 and CDR2 are MDHEN and SYDVKM. V was clipped by 5 bases and J by 0 bases, with 19 bases between them. The CDR3 DNA follows: TGTGCCAGCAGTGTATTGGGCCAGGTGGGGGTGAACACTGAAGCTTTCTTT. Encoded protein: CASSVLGQVGVNTEAFF. Full variable domain (missing parts from reference TRBV28 and TRBJ1-1): DVKVTQSSRYLVKRTGEKVFLECVQDMDHENMFWYRQDPGLGLRLIYFSYDVKMKEKGDIPEGYSVSREKKERFSLILESASTNQTSMYLCASSVLGQVGVNTEAFFGQGTRLTVV.

J is TRBJ2-7 and V is TRBV7-9, with TRBD2 identical over 7 bases. Germline trimming cut 5 bases from V and 0 bases from J; bases unmatched to any gene: 4. CDR1 SEHNR and CDR2 FQNEAQ come from the germline V gene (reference sequence). This CDR3 is built from 14 residues. CDR3 amino acids: CASSREASSYEQYF. CDR3 nucleotide sequence: TGTGCCAGCAGCCGGGAGGCGAGCTCCTACGAGCAGTACTTC.

The table lists this clone with a count of one. This chain joins TRBV5-1 and TRBJ1-2, with no clear D. Germline-derived CDR1 and CDR2 are SGHRS and YFSETQ. The CDR3 covers 16 residues. Trimming shortened V by 0 bases and J by 6 bases, and 18 bases separated the two germline ends. The chain's CDR3 is CASSLEGAAGIDGYTF. CDR3 in DNA: TGCGCCAGCAGCTTGGAAGGAGCGGCGGGGATCGATGGCTACACCTTC.

This chain uses TRBV4-3 with TRBJ2-3, with D tentatively TRBD2 (6 bases). V lost 3 bases and J lost 4, with 20 bases in between. This CDR3 region has 17 residues. CDR1 is LGHNA, CDR2 YSLEER, per germline. CDR3 sequence reads: CASSHPTPGRNADTQYF. In nucleotides, the CDR3 is TGCGCCAGCAGCCACCCCACCCCAGGGAGGAACGCAGATACGCAGTATTTT.

V gene TRBV19 combines with J gene TRBJ1-5; TRBD1 matches at 7 bases. The germline V gene encodes CDR1 LNHDA and CDR2 SQIVND (reference sequence). The CDR3 consists of 16 residues. The J segment lost 7 bases and the V segment lost 4 bases, leaving 13 bases of the junction unmatched. Here the CDR3 reads CASSTRKTGEGQPQHF. The CDR3 bases are TGTGCCAGTAGTACCCGCAAAACAGGGGAAGGACAGCCCCAGCATTTT.

This clone was counted between two and nine times. The chain has TRBV5-1 and TRBJ1-2; possibly TRBD1 for D (5 bases). The V end was cut by 0 bases, the J end by 2 bases, with 11 bases between. Germline lookup yields CDR1 SGHRS and CDR2 YFSETQ. The CDR3 contains 15 residues. CDR3 protein: CASSLVLGTNYGYTF. The CDR3 nucleotides read TGCGCCAGCAGCTTGGTCCTAGGGACCAACTATGGCTACACCTTC.

Ten or more counts support this clone. This CDR3 is also generated by other DNA sequences in the sample. This chain joins TRBV27 and TRBJ1-1; D is ambiguous. V lost 2 bases and J 1 base, leaving 14 bases between the germline ends. The CDR3 loop spans 16 amino acids. Germline CDR1 and CDR2: MNHEY and SMNVEV (reference sequence). For the CDR3, the DNA is TGTGCCAGCAGTTTACTCCTAGGACGGCCGAACACTGAAGCTTTCTTT. This translates into CASSLLLGRPNTEAFF.

The chain recombines TRBV19 with TRBJ2-2; D unresolved. Trimming left V 6 bases short and J 7 bases short, with 6 bases between. The CDR3 is 11 residues long. CDR1 and CDR2 (germline): LNHDA, SQIVND (reference sequence). CDR3 residues: CASRVFGELFF. The DNA for the CDR3 is TGTGCCAGTAGGGTCTTCGGGGAGCTGTTTTTT.

This rearrangement joins TRBV7-6 to TRBJ2-3; D unclear. The length of the CDR3 is 13 residues. The V gene lost 2 bases and the J gene lost 3 bases, with 6 bases spanning the gap. Germline CDR1 is SGHVS and CDR2 is FNYEAQ. In DNA form, the CDR3 reads TGTGCCAGCAGCTTATATCGGACAGATACGCAGTATTTT. It codes for CASSLYRTDTQYF.

The V gene is TRBV10-3, the J gene TRBJ1-1; D remains ambiguous. V was shortened by 0 bases and J by 0 bases, with 5 bases between the two germline ends. This CDR3 region has 14 residues. Germline V gene data show CDR1 as ENHRY and CDR2 as SYGVKD. The CDR3 DNA is TGTGCCATCAGTGAGTCCAGTATGAACACTGAAGCTTTCTTT. It translates to CAISESSMNTEAFF.

The table lists this clone with a few counts. This rearrangement joins TRBV2 to TRBJ2-1, with 8 bases fitting TRBD2. CDR1 and CDR2 from the germline V gene are SNHLY and FYNNEI. The CDR3 loop spans 15 amino acids. The trim removed 8 bases at V and 1 base at J, leaving 7 bases unmatched. The CDR3 protein is CASESTSGSYNEQFF. The CDR3 region has the DNA TGTGCCAGCGAGTCCACTAGCGGTTCCTACAATGAGCAGTTCTTC.

V and J are TRBV7-2 and TRBJ1-5, with D tentatively TRBD1 (5 bases). Germline values: CDR1 SGHTA, CDR2 FQGNSA. This CDR3 has 17 amino acids. Trimming took off 5 bases at V and 0 bases at J, with 17 bases between the two ends. The CDR3 nucleotides read TGTGCCAGCAGCCCAGGGCCAGGGCTCCTTAGCAATCAGCCCCAGCATTTT. The encoded protein is CASSPGPGLLSNQPQHF.

This rearrangement joins TRBV30 to TRBJ2-7, with 7 bases fitting TRBD1. Looked up from germline, CDR1 is GTSNPN and CDR2 is SVGIG (reference sequence). V shed 4 bases and J 6 bases; nucleotides not matched to a gene: 6. CDR3 length equals 12 residues. CDR3 in amino acids: CAWTETGSEQYF. The DNA for the CDR3 is TGTGCCTGGACAGAGACAGGGTCCGAGCAGTACTTC.

This clone was seen repeatedly, ten times or more. In the same sample, other DNA sequences code for this CDR3. The gene calls are TRBV29-1 and TRBJ1-1, with D tentatively TRBD1 (6 bases). Germline V CDR1 and CDR2: SQVTM, ANQGSEA. CDR3 length equals 13 residues. V dropped 7 bases and J dropped 1 base, with 13 bases sitting between them. CDR3 in DNA: TGCAGCGCTGCACAGGGTACGAACACTGAAGCTTTCTTT. Translated: CSAAQGTNTEAFF.

V usage is TRBV21-1 and J usage is TRBJ2-1; TRBD2, the D gene given by the table, was not confirmed from the DNA. TRBV21-1 corresponds to a pseudogene. CDR3 length: 14 residues. The CDR3 DNA follows: TGTGCCAGCGAGGTGACCCCTACCTACAATGAGCAGTTCTTC. Translation gives CASEVTPTYNEQFF.

V is TRBV28 and J is TRBJ2-7, with D possibly matching TRBD1 (6 bases). CDR1 is MDHEN, CDR2 SYDVKM, per germline. The CDR3 is 15 amino acids. V dropped 6 bases and J dropped 8 bases, with 23 bases sitting between them. CDR3 region: CASRSPGQGSRKQYF. CDR3 in DNA: TGTGCCAGCAGGTCGCCCGGTCAGGGGTCTAGGAAGCAGTACTTC.

The chain combines TRBV30 with TRBJ1-4, with D possibly TRBD1 on 5 matching bases. The CDR3 contains 14 residues. With 3 bases removed from V and 4 bases from J, the gap between germline ends came to 12 bases. Germline V gene sequence: CDR1 GTSNPN, CDR2 SVGIG (reference sequence). The CDR3 sequence: CAWRTTGVNEKLFF. The CDR3, as DNA: TGTGCCTGGAGGACGACGGGGGTTAATGAAAAACTGTTTTTT.

J is TRBJ1-1 and V is TRBV7-2; the D is unclear. The CDR3 spans 13 residues. Germline CDR1 and CDR2: SGHTA and FQGNSA. Trimming left V 1 base short and J 1 base short, with 4 bases between. The CDR3 DNA is TGTGCCAGCAGCTTAGTTGAGAACACTGAAGCTTTCTTT. Translated, it gives CASSLVENTEAFF.

The chain joins TRBV7-9 to TRBJ2-1; TRBD1 or TRBD2 may be the D gene (5 bases each). The CDR3 sequence is 13 residues long. Trimming pared 1 base from V and 8 bases from J, leaving 9 bases between. Germline CDR1 is SEHNR and CDR2 is FQNEAQ (reference sequence). The CDR3 coding sequence is TGTGCCAGCAGCTTAGTCGGGACCGATGAGCAGTTCTTC. This translates into CASSLVGTDEQFF.

V and J are TRBV6-5 and TRBJ2-3; 8 nucleotides align to TRBD2. The germline V gene has CDR1 MNHEY and CDR2 SVGAGI. The length of the CDR3 is 14 residues. The J segment lost 3 bases and the V segment lost 4 bases, leaving 3 bases of the junction unmatched. Here the CDR3 reads CASSSQRETDTQYF. The DNA of the CDR3 is TGTGCCAGCAGTTCACAGCGGGAGACAGATACGCAGTATTTT.

V gene TRBV19 combines with J gene TRBJ1-2; maybe TRBD1 (5 bases). Germline CDR1 reads LNHDA; CDR2 reads SQIVND (reference sequence). Between the trimmed V and J ends, which lost 7 bases and 0 bases, there was a span of 15 bases. The CDR3 runs to 15 residues. The CDR3 here is CASTPLQASNYGYTF. The CDR3 DNA sequence: TGTGCCAGTACCCCGCTACAGGCCTCTAACTATGGCTACACCTTC.

The chain links TRBV18 to TRBJ2-1; tentative D call: TRBD2 (7 bases). Per germline, CDR1 KGHSH and CDR2 LQKENI. Trimming stripped 6 bases from V and 5 bases from J, with 14 bases between. CDR3 length equals 14 residues. CDR3 sequence (DNA): TGTGCCAGCTCCCCAGGAGGGGGGGACAATGAGCAGTTCTTC. As protein: CASSPGGGDNEQFF.

The chain uses TRBV5-1 and TRBJ1-2; D might be TRBD1 (6 bases). Germline values: CDR1 SGHRS, CDR2 YFSETQ. This CDR3 comprises 15 residues. Trimming took 4 bases from V and 4 from J, leaving 17 bases between them. The CDR3 is CASSIGTSESYGYTF. DNA for the CDR3: TGCGCCAGCAGCATTGGGACATCCGAGAGCTATGGCTACACCTTC.

The V gene is TRBV15, the J gene TRBJ2-1, with D uncertain. V lost 1 base to trimming and J lost 2 bases, with 12 bases between them. The CDR3 totals 16 residues. The germline gives CDR1 LNHNV, CDR2 YYDKDF (reference sequence). In DNA form, the CDR3 reads TGTGCCACCAGCAGAGCCCCCGGCGACGCCTACAATGAGCAGTTCTTC. Translating gives CATSRAPGDAYNEQFF.

The CDR3 region is CASSGSANEKLFF. CDR3 sequence (DNA): TGCGCCAGCAGTGGCTCCGCTAATGAAAAACTGTTTTTT. The genes are TRBV10-2 and TRBJ1-4; no clear D. Trimming shortened V by 4 bases and J by 3 bases, and 6 bases separated the two germline ends. The CDR3 runs 13 residues. Germline V gene lookup returns CDR1 WSHSY and CDR2 SAAADI.

The table lists this clone with a count of one. V usage is TRBV19 and J usage is TRBJ2-2; 10 nucleotides line up with TRBD2. This CDR3 has 15 amino acids. Germline CDR1 and CDR2: LNHDA and SQIVND (reference sequence). The junction had 2 bases not matched to a gene; V was cut back by 6 bases and J by 1 base. The CDR3 nucleotides read TGTGCCAGTAGCCCTAGCGGGAGGAACACCGGGGAGCTGTTTTTT. Protein sequence: CASSPSGRNTGELFF. The full variable domain, with the rest looked up from reference TRBV19 and TRBJ2-2, is DGGITQSPKYLFRKEGQNVTLSCEQNLNHDAMYWYRQDPGQGLRLIYYSQIVNDFQKGDIAEGYSVSREKKESFPLTVTSAQKNPTAFYLCASSPSGRNTGELFFGEGSRLTVL.

This chain uses TRBV9 with TRBJ2-3; the D is unclear. From germline, CDR1 is SGDLS and CDR2 YYNGEE. The CDR3 runs 14 residues. V was cut by 0 bases and J by 0 bases, with 5 bases left in between. The CDR3 DNA is TGTGCCAGCAGCGTAGACGTCAGCACAGATACGCAGTATTTT. Translated, it gives CASSVDVSTDTQYF.

On this clone itself: The likely explanation is a read error, given a far larger clone one base away. The rearrangement joins TRBV4-1 to TRBJ2-1, with no clear D. In germline, CDR1 is MGHRA, CDR2 YSYEKL. Trimming removed 1 base at V and 10 bases at J, with 11 bases between. This CDR3 has 13 amino acids. The CDR3 nucleotides read TGCGCCAGCAGCCAAGCTATAGGTTTGGAGCAGTTCTTC. Residues: CASSQAIGLEQFF.